Presented here are 32 T cell receptor beta chains from one specimen sequenced in a study of T cell changes during pregnancy in multiple sclerosis (dated by TCRdb to between 2018 and 2020). The library came from the immunoSEQ multiplex PCR assay. TCRdb's version of the immuneACCESS table is confined to in-frame rearrangements and falls short of the full clone set. An unresolved V gene accounts for under half of the shortfall where checked; the remainder is of unknown origin. The sample table holds 36,000 or so clones, of which 88% were seen once. 0.45% to 0.6% of the sample is in the top ten clones. The sample here was CD4+ T cells from peripheral blood mononuclear cells, taken in the first trimester of pregnancy. These receptors originate from a female donor with multiple sclerosis, enrolled in a pregnancy study.

CDR3 sequence: CASSAPGQYPYGYTF. The CDR3 DNA sequence: TGTGCCAGCAGCGCCCCGGGACAGTACCCATATGGCTACACCTTC. The J gene is TRBJ1-2, the V gene TRBV9; TRBD1 matches at 7 bases. Germline loops: CDR1 SGDLS, CDR2 YYNGEE. The V segment lost 3 bases and the J segment 5 bases; nucleotides outside the gene matches: 10. CDR3 length: 15 amino acids.

The rearrangement joins TRBV5-4 to TRBJ2-5; TRBD1 matches 9 bases. The J call may be wrong; the DNA end is better matched by TRBJ2-7. Per germline, CDR1 SGHNT and CDR2 YYREEE (reference sequence). CDR3 length: 13 residues. The CDR3 protein is CASSRTGAYEQYF. CDR3 sequence (DNA): TGTGCCAGCAGCCGGACAGGGGCCTACGAGCAGTACTTC.

The genes are TRBV6-5 and TRBJ1-2; perhaps TRBD1 as D (6 bases). V lost 5 bases and J lost 5, with 18 bases in between. The CDR3 sequence is 15 residues long. CDR1 MNHEY and CDR2 SVGAGI come from the germline V gene. CDR3 DNA: TGTGCCAGCAGTCAAGGATTACAGGGAAGGTATGGCTACACCTTC. Its protein product is CASSQGLQGRYGYTF.

This chain joins TRBV19 and TRBJ2-1; 8 bases fit TRBD1. The germline V gene has CDR1 LNHDA and CDR2 SQIVND (reference sequence). The CDR3 is made up of 13 amino acids. V gave up 4 bases and J gave up 6 bases; unmatched junction bases: 2. The CDR3 reads CASSTGQGNEQFF. The CDR3 DNA is TGTGCCAGTAGTACCGGACAGGGCAATGAGCAGTTCTTC.

J is TRBJ2-7 and V is TRBV27; D might be TRBD2 (6 bases). This CDR3 comprises 15 residues. Germline CDR1 reads MNHEY; CDR2 reads SMNVEV (reference sequence). V was pared by 5 bases and J by 2 bases, with 16 bases between. Here the CDR3 DNA reads TGTGCCAGCAGTCTCAAGGGCGGGAACCCCTACGAGCAGTACTTC. As protein: CASSLKGGNPYEQYF.

The J gene is TRBJ2-1, the V gene TRBV7-8; TRBD2 agrees at 14 bases. V lost 4 bases and J lost 0; bases outside the gene matches: 11. CDR1 SGHVS and CDR2 FQNEAQ come from the germline V gene. There are 20 residues in the CDR3. The CDR3 DNA reads TGTGCCAGCAGCTCTAGGAGGACTAGCGGGGGGACCAGCTCCTACAATGAGCAGTTCTTC. Amino acid sequence: CASSSRRTSGGTSSYNEQFF.

This chain links TRBV7-9 with TRBJ2-2, with D possibly being TRBD1 (5 bases). Trimming took off 1 base at V and 0 bases at J, with 18 bases between the two ends. The germline gives CDR1 SEHNR, CDR2 FQNEAQ (reference sequence). CDR3 length: 19 amino acids. CDR3 amino acids: CASSLVRNRGPANTGELFF. The DNA of the CDR3 is TGTGCCAGCAGCTTAGTACGGAATAGGGGTCCAGCGAACACCGGGGAGCTGTTTTTT. The whole variable domain, remainder taken from reference TRBV7-9 and TRBJ2-2, is DTGVSQNPRHKITKRGQNVTFRCDPISEHNRLYWYRQTLGQGPEFLTYFQNEAQLEKSRLLSDRFSAERPKGSFSTLEIQRTEQGDSAMYLCASSLVRNRGPANTGELFFGEGSRLTVL.

To note about this clone: Since a much larger clone is just one base distant, this may be a read error. At the DNA level, this CDR3 is encoded by other sequences in the same sample as well. This rearrangement joins TRBV6-6 to TRBJ2-2, with D perhaps matching TRBD2 (6 bases). Germline V gives CDR1 MNHNY, CDR2 SVGAGI (reference sequence). The CDR3 sequence is 15 residues long. V lost 3 bases to trimming and J lost 6 bases, with 14 bases between them. CDR3 sequence: CASSYSGGDAGELFF. CDR3 sequence (DNA): TGTGCCAGCAGTTATAGCGGAGGGGATGCCGGGGAGCTGTTTTTT.

The chain has TRBV7-8 and TRBJ2-7, with D perhaps matching TRBD1 (6 bases). Germline V gene data show CDR1 as SGHVS and CDR2 as FQNEAQ. Trimming stripped 1 base from V and 6 bases from J, with 13 bases between. The CDR3 has 14 residues. This CDR3 reads CASSLDWRGGEQYF. The DNA of the CDR3 is TGTGCCAGCAGCTTAGATTGGCGAGGGGGCGAGCAGTACTTC.

This clone was seen a single time. This CDR3 reads CASNTGQGRTGELFF. CDR3 DNA sequence: TGTGCCAGCAACACGGGACAGGGGAGGACCGGGGAGCTGTTTTTT. The genes are TRBV10-3 and TRBJ2-2, with TRBD1 matching over 10 bases. This CDR3 contains 15 residues. Looked up from germline, CDR1 is ENHRY and CDR2 is SYGVKD. The V segment lost 10 bases and the J segment 5 bases; nucleotides outside the gene matches: 10.

This clone was seen a single time. The chain uses TRBV7-2 and TRBJ2-5, with D tentatively TRBD1 (6 bases). Germline CDR1 reads SGHTA; CDR2 reads FQGNSA. The CDR3 extends over 15 amino acids. Trimming cost V 5 bases and J 0 bases, with 13 bases left between them. The CDR3 is CASSPHTGYQETQYF. CDR3 coding DNA: TGTGCCAGCAGCCCACACACAGGGTACCAAGAGACCCAGTACTTC.

This rearrangement joins TRBV18 to TRBJ1-5; D is possibly TRBD1 (6 bases). Looked up from germline, CDR1 is KGHSH and CDR2 is LQKENI. The CDR3 contains 15 residues. V was trimmed by 6 bases and J by 2 bases, leaving 14 bases between them. The CDR3 region is CASSIQGNGNQPQHF. As DNA, the CDR3 is TGTGCCAGCTCGATACAGGGAAATGGCAATCAGCCCCAGCATTTT.

The V call is TRBV27, the J call TRBJ1-1, with TRBD1 as a possible D gene (5 bases). Germline loops: CDR1 MNHEY, CDR2 SMNVEV (reference sequence). The V end lost 3 bases, the J end lost 4 bases, and 12 bases lay between the germline ends. CDR3 length equals 14 residues. The CDR3 nucleotides read TGTGCCAGCAGTTTGTGGGCGGGGGGCACTGAAGCTTTCTTT. Its translation is CASSLWAGGTEAFF.

This clone came up once. This chain uses TRBV9 with TRBJ1-1; 8 bases match TRBD1. The CDR3 loop spans 18 amino acids. The V gene's germline CDR1 is SGDLS and CDR2 YYNGEE. The trim removed 0 bases at V and 3 bases at J, leaving 13 bases unmatched. CDR3 coding DNA: TGTGCCAGCAGCGTAGTACCCCGCCCTGGACAGGGCGACACTGAAGCTTTCTTT. Amino acids: CASSVVPRPGQGDTEAFF.

The chain carries TRBV5-1 and TRBJ2-1; TRBD2 aligns across 12 bases. The CDR3 loop spans 16 amino acids. V was pared by 2 bases and J by 7 bases, with 7 bases of the junction left unmatched. Germline V gene sequence: CDR1 SGHRS, CDR2 YFSETQ. The CDR3 here is CASSFQLAGGPNEQFF. The CDR3 DNA sequence: TGCGCCAGCAGCTTCCAACTAGCGGGAGGTCCTAATGAGCAGTTCTTC.

The chain carries TRBV10-3 and TRBJ2-1; D may be TRBD2 (7 bases). V lost 7 bases and J 6 bases, leaving 19 bases between the germline ends. This CDR3 has 15 amino acids. Per the germline V gene, CDR1 is ENHRY and CDR2 is SYGVKD. The CDR3 spells CAIKGGMAGANEQFF. The CDR3 DNA follows: TGTGCCATCAAGGGGGGTATGGCGGGAGCCAATGAGCAGTTCTTC.

This chain connects TRBV6-1 to TRBJ1-2, with 7 bases fitting TRBD1. Germline V gene lookup returns CDR1 MNHNS and CDR2 SASEGT. V dropped 3 bases and J dropped 8; count of bases not matched to a gene: 3. The CDR3 is 12 amino acids. The CDR3 protein is CASSDTGDGYTF. The CDR3 DNA is TGTGCCAGCAGTGACACAGGGGACGGCTACACCTTC.

The chain couples TRBV7-2 to TRBJ2-1; D may be TRBD1 (5 bases). The CDR3 spans 15 residues. The ends were cut back, 0 bases at V and 3 bases at J, with 9 bases in the middle. Germline loops: CDR1 SGHTA, CDR2 FQGNSA. This chain's CDR3 is CASSLAAGIYNEQFF. The CDR3 bases are TGTGCCAGCAGCTTAGCCGCAGGGATCTACAATGAGCAGTTCTTC.

The chain couples TRBV7-8 to TRBJ2-7; 9 nucleotides align to TRBD1. Trimming took 5 bases from V and 3 from J; bases not matched to a gene: 5. Looked up from germline, CDR1 is SGHVS and CDR2 is FQNEAQ. This CDR3 is built from 14 residues. The CDR3 DNA is TGTGCCAGCAGCGTATCGACAGGGGGCTACGAGCAGTACTTC. It is translated as CASSVSTGGYEQYF. The full variable domain, completed using reference TRBV7-8 and TRBJ2-7, is GAGVSQSPRYKVAKRGQDVALRCDPISGHVSLFWYQQALGQGPEFLTYFQNEAQLDKSGLPSDRFFAERPEGSVSTLKIQRTQQEDSAVYLCASSVSTGGYEQYFGPGTRLTVT.

This clone occurred a few times. The chain uses TRBV18 and TRBJ1-2; 8 nucleotides line up with TRBD1. CDR3 length: 14 residues. V lost 6 bases to trimming and J lost 4 bases; unmatched junction nucleotides: 7. Germline values: CDR1 KGHSH, CDR2 LQKENI. The CDR3 is CASSPDRDGYGYTF. DNA of the CDR3: TGTGCCAGCTCGCCGGACAGGGACGGCTATGGCTACACCTTC.

This chain uses TRBV2 with TRBJ1-1, with 7 positions matching TRBD1. V lost 6 bases and J lost 3; bases outside the gene matches: 7. Germline CDR1 and CDR2: SNHLY and FYNNEI. This CDR3 contains 14 residues. The CDR3 loop reads CASRRGQIDTEAFF. As DNA, the CDR3 is TGTGCCAGCAGGAGGGGACAGATTGACACTGAAGCTTTCTTT.

The chain has TRBV19 and TRBJ2-1; 11 positions agree with TRBD2. V shed 5 bases and J 8 bases; nucleotides not matched to a gene: 8. The CDR3 is made up of 15 amino acids. Per germline, CDR1 LNHDA and CDR2 SQIVND (reference sequence). Here the CDR3 DNA reads TGTGCCAGTAGTCCTCCACTAGCGGGAGATGATGAGCAGTTCTTC. Its translation is CASSPPLAGDDEQFF.

The chain joins TRBV7-3 to TRBJ1-2; D is possibly TRBD1 (5 bases). Trimming shortened V by 5 bases and J by 13 bases, and 20 bases separated the two germline ends. Germline-derived CDR1 and CDR2 are SGHTA and FQGTGA. The length of the CDR3 is 13 residues. The CDR3 region has the DNA TGTGCCAGCAGCCCAACTAGGGGACTGCAGTTCACCTTC. Amino acid sequence: CASSPTRGLQFTF.

This chain joins TRBV7-2 and TRBJ2-3; TRBD2 matches at 12 bases. Germline CDR1 SGHTA, CDR2 FQGNSA. CDR3 length: 17 residues. Trimming removed 6 bases from V and 2 bases from J; junction bases left unmatched: 9. For the CDR3, the DNA is TGTGCCAGCAGGCTAGCGGGGGGGCCTTTGATCACAGATACGCAGTATTTT. It translates to CASRLAGGPLITDTQYF.

The rearrangement uses TRBV15 and TRBJ1-6, with 10 bases fitting TRBD1. CDR1 LNHNV and CDR2 YYDKDF come from the germline V gene (reference sequence). The length of the CDR3 is 14 residues. V trimming: 5 bases; J trimming: 9 bases; junction bases outside the gene matches: 4. The chain's CDR3 is CATSYRDRGSPLHF. The CDR3 DNA reads as TGTGCCACCAGCTACCGGGACAGGGGTTCACCCCTCCACTTT.

The chain links TRBV28 to TRBJ1-1, with a weak D call TRBD1 (5 bases). Germline V gives CDR1 MDHEN, CDR2 SYDVKM. The V gene lost 6 bases and the J gene lost 0 bases, with 14 bases spanning the gap. This CDR3 spans 15 amino acids. The CDR3 region has the DNA TGTGCCAGCAGCTCACTAGGGACTTTGAACACTGAAGCTTTCTTT. This gives the protein CASSSLGTLNTEAFF. Based on the CDR3 plus reference TRBV28 and TRBJ1-1, the full variable domain is DVKVTQSSRYLVKRTGEKVFLECVQDMDHENMFWYRQDPGLGLRLIYFSYDVKMKEKGDIPEGYSVSREKKERFSLILESASTNQTSMYLCASSSLGTLNTEAFFGQGTRLTVV.

Here the CDR3 DNA reads TGTGCCATCAGTGAGTCGATACGGGTAGGCAGGGGTGTTGAAAAACTGTTTTTT. This codes for CAISESIRVGRGVEKLFF. The V and J genes are TRBV10-3 and TRBJ1-4; D is possibly TRBD1 (6 bases). Per germline, CDR1 ENHRY and CDR2 SYGVKD. The V end was cut by 0 bases, the J end by 7 bases, with 21 bases between. CDR3 size: 18 residues.

The gene calls are TRBV5-4 and TRBJ1-6, with D tentatively TRBD1 (5 bases). The germline V gene has CDR1 SGHNT and CDR2 YYREEE (reference sequence). The CDR3 consists of 16 residues. V was shortened by 3 bases and J by 14 bases, with 24 bases between the two germline ends. CDR3 in DNA: TGTGCCAGCAGCTCAACTGGCGGGGCCCCATCAGGGACCCTCCACTTT. This codes for CASSSTGGAPSGTLHF.

The V and J genes are TRBV6-5 and TRBJ2-7; 10 bases fit TRBD1. The CDR3 spans 14 residues. V gave up 4 bases and J gave up 4 bases; unmatched junction bases: 4. The V gene's germline CDR1 is MNHEY and CDR2 SVGAGI. CDR3 nucleotide sequence: TGTGCCAGCAGTTTGGGACAGGGGATTTACGAGCAGTACTTC. This translates into CASSLGQGIYEQYF.

This clone was counted between two and nine times. The V call is TRBV11-3, the J call TRBJ2-1, with TRBD2 as a possible D gene (6 bases). The V end was cut by 0 bases, the J end by 4 bases, with 7 bases between. In germline, CDR1 is SGHNT, CDR2 YENEEA. The CDR3 has 14 amino acids. The CDR3 sequence: CASSLEAGYNEQFF. CDR3 in DNA: TGTGCCAGCAGCTTAGAAGCGGGTTACAATGAGCAGTTCTTC.

CDR3 coding DNA: TGTGCCAGCAGCGTAGGAGGGGGTGATAACTATGGCTACACCTTC. Its protein product is CASSVGGGDNYGYTF. The genes are TRBV9 and TRBJ1-2, with TRBD1 as a possible D gene (6 bases). V lost 0 bases and J 1 base, leaving 10 bases between the germline ends. Looked up from germline, CDR1 is SGDLS and CDR2 is YYNGEE. The CDR3 covers 15 residues.

The chain recombines TRBV7-7 with TRBJ2-7; 11 bases map to TRBD1. Germline V gene lookup returns CDR1 SSHAT and CDR2 FNYEAQ (reference sequence). V was clipped by 5 bases and J by 7 bases; unmatched bases: 4. This CDR3 has 13 residues. The CDR3 sequence is CASSGTGGWEQYF. DNA for the CDR3: TGTGCCAGCAGCGGGACAGGGGGTTGGGAGCAGTACTTC.